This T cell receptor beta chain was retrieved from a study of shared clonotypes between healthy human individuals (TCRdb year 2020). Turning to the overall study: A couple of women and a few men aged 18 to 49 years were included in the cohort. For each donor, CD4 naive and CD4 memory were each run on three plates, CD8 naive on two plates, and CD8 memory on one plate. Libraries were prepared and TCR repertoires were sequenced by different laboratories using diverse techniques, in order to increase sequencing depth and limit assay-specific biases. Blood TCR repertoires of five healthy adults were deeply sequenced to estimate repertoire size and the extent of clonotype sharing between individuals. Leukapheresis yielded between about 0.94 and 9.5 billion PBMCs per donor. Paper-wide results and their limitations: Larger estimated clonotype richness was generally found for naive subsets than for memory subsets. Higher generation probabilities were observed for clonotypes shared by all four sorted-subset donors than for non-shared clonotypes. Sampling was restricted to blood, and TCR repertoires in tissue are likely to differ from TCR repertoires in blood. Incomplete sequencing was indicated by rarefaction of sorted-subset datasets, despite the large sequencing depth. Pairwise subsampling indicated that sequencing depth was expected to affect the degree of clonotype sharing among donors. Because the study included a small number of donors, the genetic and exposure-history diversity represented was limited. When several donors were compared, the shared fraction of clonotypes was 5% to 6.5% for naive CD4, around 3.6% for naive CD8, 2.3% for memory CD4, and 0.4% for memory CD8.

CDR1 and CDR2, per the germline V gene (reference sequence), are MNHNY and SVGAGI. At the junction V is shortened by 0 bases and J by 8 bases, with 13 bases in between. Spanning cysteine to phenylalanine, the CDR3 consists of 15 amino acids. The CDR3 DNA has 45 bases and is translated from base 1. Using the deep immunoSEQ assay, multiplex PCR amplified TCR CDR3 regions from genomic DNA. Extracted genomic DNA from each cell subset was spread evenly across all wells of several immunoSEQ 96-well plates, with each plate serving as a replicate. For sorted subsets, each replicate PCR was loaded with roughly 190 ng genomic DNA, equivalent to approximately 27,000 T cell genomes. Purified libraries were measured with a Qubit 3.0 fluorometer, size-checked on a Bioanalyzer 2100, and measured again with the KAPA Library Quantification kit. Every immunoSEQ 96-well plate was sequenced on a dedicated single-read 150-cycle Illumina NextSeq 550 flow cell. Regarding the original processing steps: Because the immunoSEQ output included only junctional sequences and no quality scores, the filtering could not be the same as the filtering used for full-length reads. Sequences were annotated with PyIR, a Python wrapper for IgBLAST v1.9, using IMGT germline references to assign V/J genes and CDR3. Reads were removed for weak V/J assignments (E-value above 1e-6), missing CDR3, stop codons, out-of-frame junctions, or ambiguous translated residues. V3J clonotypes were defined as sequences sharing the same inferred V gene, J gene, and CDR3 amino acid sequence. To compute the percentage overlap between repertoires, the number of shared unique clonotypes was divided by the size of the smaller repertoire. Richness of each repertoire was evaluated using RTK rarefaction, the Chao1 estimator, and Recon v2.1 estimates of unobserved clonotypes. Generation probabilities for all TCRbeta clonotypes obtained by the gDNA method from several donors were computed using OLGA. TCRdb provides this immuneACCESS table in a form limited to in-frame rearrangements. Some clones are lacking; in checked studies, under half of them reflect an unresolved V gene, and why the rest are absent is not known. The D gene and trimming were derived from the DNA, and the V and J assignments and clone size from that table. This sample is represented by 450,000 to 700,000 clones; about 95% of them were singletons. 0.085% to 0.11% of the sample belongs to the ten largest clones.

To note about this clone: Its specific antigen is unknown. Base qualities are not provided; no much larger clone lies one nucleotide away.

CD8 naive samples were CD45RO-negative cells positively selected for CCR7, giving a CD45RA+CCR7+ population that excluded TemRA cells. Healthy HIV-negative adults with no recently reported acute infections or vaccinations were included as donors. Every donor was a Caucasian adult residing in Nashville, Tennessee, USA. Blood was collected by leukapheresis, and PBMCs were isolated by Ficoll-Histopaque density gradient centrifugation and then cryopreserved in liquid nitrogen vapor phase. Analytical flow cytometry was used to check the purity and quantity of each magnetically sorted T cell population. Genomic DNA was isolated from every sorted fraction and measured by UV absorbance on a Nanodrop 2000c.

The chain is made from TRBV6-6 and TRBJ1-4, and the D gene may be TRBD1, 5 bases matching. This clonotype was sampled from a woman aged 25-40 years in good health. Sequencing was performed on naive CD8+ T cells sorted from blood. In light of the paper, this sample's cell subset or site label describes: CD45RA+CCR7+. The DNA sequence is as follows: TGTGCCAGCAGTTACTCCCAGGGCGCGGGGGAAAAACTGTTTTTT. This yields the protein CASSYSQGAGEKLFF.